Presented here are 24 T cell receptor beta chains from one specimen sequenced in a study of T cell responses to AZD1222 COVID-19 vaccine. TCRdb keeps only in-frame clones here, not all; method: immunoSEQ multiplex PCR. The table has roughly 67,000 clones, 80% to 85% seen once. Sample: peripheral blood, taken on day 0 of AZD1222 vaccination. Receptors originate from an adult in good health.

J is TRBJ1-5 and V is TRBV3-1 (or the pseudogene TRBV3-2), with D unclear. This CDR3 has 14 amino acids. CDR1 LGHDT and CDR2 YNNKEL come from the germline V gene (reference sequence). The V end was cut by 4 bases, the J end by 6 bases, with 13 bases between. CDR3 in DNA: TGTGCCAGCAGCCCAGCGGGTTCGGGTCAGCCCCAGCATTTT. This gives the protein CASSPAGSGQPQHF.

The chain is built from TRBV2 and TRBJ1-2; D gene ambiguous. V shed 1 base and J shed 7 bases, with 10 bases lying between them. The V gene's germline CDR1 is SNHLY and CDR2 FYNNEI. CDR3 length: 13 residues. The CDR3, as DNA: TGTGCCAGCAGTGAAGGGAATTACGGTGGCTACACCTTC. Encoded protein: CASSEGNYGGYTF.

V is TRBV18 and J is TRBJ2-3, with D unclear. Trimming took off 1 base at V and 5 bases at J, with 10 bases between the two ends. The CDR3 is made up of 14 amino acids. Germline loops: CDR1 KGHSH, CDR2 LQKENI. CDR3 in DNA: TGTGCCAGCTCACCACGGAACCAAGGAGATACGCAGTATTTT. It is translated as CASSPRNQGDTQYF.

This chain joins TRBV3-1 (or the pseudogene TRBV3-2) and TRBJ2-1; D not resolved. V was cut by 3 bases and J by 12 bases, with 9 bases left in between. Looked up from germline, CDR1 is LGHDT and CDR2 is YNNKEL (reference sequence). CDR3 length equals 11 residues. The CDR3 sequence is CASSHDRWQFF. The CDR3 DNA reads TGTGCCAGCAGCCATGATCGCTGGCAGTTCTTC.

The rearrangement links TRBV9 to TRBJ2-3; a possible D gene is TRBD2 (6 bases). Germline CDR1 reads SGDLS; CDR2 reads YYNGEE. The CDR3 covers 16 residues. Trimming shortened V by 0 bases and J by 2 bases, and 13 bases separated the two germline ends. DNA of the CDR3: TGTGCCAGCAGCGTAGACGCACGGGACTTCACAGATACGCAGTATTTT. Translated: CASSVDARDFTDTQYF.

The chain joins TRBV7-9 to TRBJ1-2; maybe TRBD1 (5 bases). The CDR3 spans 13 residues. Trimming pared 4 bases from V and 5 bases from J, leaving 11 bases between. Germline V gives CDR1 SEHNR, CDR2 FQNEAQ (reference sequence). The CDR3 reads CASSYDRNYGYTF. The CDR3 DNA reads TGTGCCAGCAGCTATGACAGAAATTATGGCTACACCTTC. Combining the CDR3 with reference TRBV7-9 and TRBJ1-2 gives the whole variable domain DTGVSQNPRHKITKRGQNVTFRCDPISEHNRLYWYRQTLGQGPEFLTYFQNEAQLEKSRLLSDRFSAERPKGSFSTLEIQRTEQGDSAMYLCASSYDRNYGYTFGSGTRLTVV.

This clone showed up just once. The gene calls are TRBV5-1 and TRBJ2-3, with D uncertain. Germline assignment: CDR1 SGHRS and CDR2 YFSETQ. There are 13 residues in the CDR3. V was cut by 0 bases and J by 9 bases, with 11 bases left in between. The CDR3 is CASSLGGDATQYF. In DNA form, the CDR3 reads TGCGCCAGCAGCTTGGGGGGTGACGCCACGCAGTATTTT. Looking up the rest from reference TRBV5-1 and TRBJ2-3 gives the full variable domain: KAGVTQTPRYLIKTRGQQVTLSCSPISGHRSVSWYQQTPGQGLQFLFEYFSETQRNKGNFPGRFSGRQFSNSRSEMNVSTLELGDSALYLCASSLGGDATQYFGPGTRLTVL.

The rearrangement uses TRBV11-3 and TRBJ2-1; maybe TRBD1 (5 bases). Germline V lookup: CDR1 SGHNT, CDR2 YENEEA. The germline V and J ends were trimmed by 0 bases and 5 bases, with 11 bases remaining between them. This CDR3 has 15 residues. This chain's CDR3 is CASSLDGAWHNEQFF. CDR3 nucleotides: TGTGCCAGCAGCTTAGATGGGGCGTGGCACAATGAGCAGTTCTTC. The full variable domain, with the rest looked up from reference TRBV11-3 and TRBJ2-1, is EAGVVQSPRYKIIEKKQPVAFWCNPISGHNTLYWYLQNLGQGPELLIRYENEEAVDDSQLPKDRFSAERLKGVDSTLKIQPAELGDSAVYLCASSLDGAWHNEQFFGPGTRLTVL.

The chain recombines TRBV6-5 with TRBJ1-2; TRBD1 aligns across 12 bases. In germline, CDR1 is MNHEY, CDR2 SVGAGI. V lost 6 bases, J lost 8 bases, and 7 bases stayed unmatched. The CDR3 contains 14 residues. In DNA, the CDR3 is TGTGCCAGCAGGGGGACAGGGGGCATTTGGGGCTACACCTTC. Its protein product is CASRGTGGIWGYTF.

The chain is built from TRBV19 and TRBJ1-2; D is possibly TRBD1 (6 bases). The CDR3 consists of 14 residues. Germline-derived CDR1 and CDR2 are LNHDA and SQIVND (reference sequence). Trimming left V 6 bases short and J 8 bases short, with 19 bases between. CDR3 DNA: TGTGCCAGTAGGAAGAGGGACTCCAGGGGAGGCTACACCTTC. This gives the protein CASRKRDSRGGYTF.

The genes are TRBV6-2 or TRBV6-3 and TRBJ2-3; 15 bases are shared with TRBD2. CDR1 is MNHEY and CDR2 is SVGEGT in the germline V gene. V lost 2 bases and J lost 6; bases outside the gene matches: 6. CDR3 size: 17 residues. The CDR3 is CASSYRWTSGGADTQYF. CDR3 coding DNA: TGTGCCAGCAGTTACCGTTGGACTAGCGGGGGGGCCGATACGCAGTATTTT.

The chain joins TRBV18 to TRBJ2-1; 14 nucleotides match TRBD2. Germline lookup yields CDR1 KGHSH and CDR2 LQKENI. J gave up 0 bases and V 4 bases, and 5 bases lay outside the gene matches. The CDR3 extends over 18 amino acids. The CDR3 protein is CASSQGLAGGSSYNEQFF. In DNA, the CDR3 is TGTGCCAGCTCACAAGGACTAGCGGGGGGTTCCTCCTACAATGAGCAGTTCTTC.

The chain has TRBV27 and TRBJ1-6; D gene unclear. Trimming pared 3 bases from V and 1 base from J, leaving 19 bases between. There are 19 residues in the CDR3. CDR1 and CDR2 from the germline V gene are MNHEY and SMNVEV (reference sequence). CDR3 residues: CASSFSVQRRSSYNSPLHF. Here the CDR3 DNA reads TGTGCCAGCAGTTTCTCTGTCCAGAGACGGAGTTCCTATAATTCACCCCTCCACTTT.

This rearrangement joins TRBV6-4 to TRBJ2-3, with a possible D match to TRBD1 (6 bases). V was cut by 6 bases and J by 2 bases, with 9 bases left in between. The CDR3 contains 13 residues. CDR1 and CDR2 (germline): MRHNA, SNTAGT. The CDR3 protein is CASSQGHTDTQYF. CDR3 nucleotide sequence: TGTGCCAGCAGCCAGGGGCACACAGATACGCAGTATTTT.

The rearrangement uses TRBV5-1 and TRBJ2-3, with 8 bases aligning to TRBD1. The germline CDR1 and CDR2 sequences are SGHRS and YFSETQ. The CDR3 totals 15 residues. V was clipped by 5 bases and J by 2 bases; unmatched bases: 7. The CDR3 DNA is TGCGCCAGCAGTAGGGACAGGTCCAACACAGATACGCAGTATTTT. Protein product: CASSRDRSNTDTQYF.

The genes are TRBV9 and TRBJ1-1, with D possibly TRBD1 on 5 matching bases. The length of the CDR3 is 14 residues. The V end was cut by 4 bases, the J end by 4 bases, with 14 bases between. Germline lookup yields CDR1 SGDLS and CDR2 YYNGEE. CDR3 amino acids: CASSTQASGTEAFF. CDR3 bases: TGTGCCAGCAGCACACAGGCTTCAGGCACTGAAGCTTTCTTT.

The chain carries TRBV7-9 and TRBJ2-3; tentatively, D is TRBD2 (9 bases). V lost 6 bases to trimming and J lost 5 bases, with 21 bases between them. The CDR3 totals 16 residues. Germline values: CDR1 SEHNR, CDR2 FQNEAQ (reference sequence). The chain's CDR3 is CASRQGAGGPVDTQYF. The CDR3 region has the DNA TGTGCCAGCAGGCAGGGGGCGGGGGGGCCTGTAGATACGCAGTATTTT.

This clone appeared once. V is TRBV6-5 and J is TRBJ2-2, with TRBD1 as a possible D gene (6 bases). V was clipped by 3 bases and J by 6 bases, with 11 bases between them. The CDR3 totals 14 residues. In germline, CDR1 is MNHEY, CDR2 SVGAGI. CDR3 bases: TGTGCCAGCAGTTATAACAGGGTGCCCGGGGAGCTGTTTTTT. This encodes CASSYNRVPGELFF.

The chain couples TRBV6-5 to TRBJ1-1, with TRBD1 as a possible D gene (5 bases). The V and J ends lost 6 bases and 7 bases respectively, with 15 bases between them. The length of the CDR3 is 13 residues. The V gene's germline CDR1 is MNHEY and CDR2 SVGAGI. CDR3 DNA sequence: TGTGCCAGCAGGGGGGTAGGAGGCGATGAAGCTTTCTTT. It translates to CASRGVGGDEAFF.

The rearrangement joins TRBV9 to TRBJ2-3, with D perhaps matching TRBD2 (6 bases). The V end lost 3 bases, the J end lost 4 bases, and 9 bases lay between the germline ends. There are 13 residues in the CDR3. CDR1 and CDR2 from the germline V gene are SGDLS and YYNGEE. The CDR3 DNA is TGTGCCAGCAGCGCCGGGACTGCAGATACGCAGTATTTT. Translated: CASSAGTADTQYF.

V gene TRBV19 combines with J gene TRBJ1-6; 7 bases match TRBD1. V trimming: 4 bases; J trimming: 7 bases; junction bases outside the gene matches: 4. This CDR3 has 14 residues. CDR1 is LNHDA, CDR2 SQIVND, per germline (reference sequence). CDR3 bases: TGTGCCAGTAGTACCGGGACAGCGAATTCACCCCTCCACTTT. It is translated as CASSTGTANSPLHF.

The CDR3 region has the DNA TGTGCCTGGAGTGTTGGGGGACAAGTTAATGAAAAACTGTTTTTT. Protein sequence: CAWSVGGQVNEKLFF. This chain connects TRBV30 to TRBJ1-4, with a tentative D call TRBD1 (6 bases). The CDR3 is 15 amino acids. CDR1 is GTSNPN and CDR2 is SVGIG in the germline V gene (reference sequence). V lost 0 bases and J 4 bases, leaving 12 bases between the germline ends.

The rearrangement uses TRBV7-9 and TRBJ2-7; TRBD1 is a possible D gene (6 bases). V was trimmed by 5 bases and J by 5 bases, leaving 19 bases between them. The CDR3 runs to 15 residues. The V gene's germline CDR1 is SEHNR and CDR2 FQNEAQ (reference sequence). The CDR3 here is CASSPKLRTGNEQYF. The CDR3 bases are TGTGCCAGCAGCCCAAAACTCCGAACAGGGAACGAGCAGTACTTC.

The chain couples TRBV10-3 to TRBJ1-1; 7 bases map to TRBD1. The CDR3 covers 14 residues. J was trimmed by 3 bases and V by 2 bases; bases with no gene match: 3. Per the germline V gene, CDR1 is ENHRY and CDR2 is SYGVKD. CDR3 bases: TGTGCCATCAGTGAGGGGCAGGGGGACACTGAAGCTTTCTTT. It translates to CAISEGQGDTEAFF.